One T cell receptor beta chain is described in this entry. Its antigen is as yet unknown. Isolation of CD4+ naive, central memory, regulatory and stem cell-like memory cells was achieved by sorting via CD45RO/CCR7/CD25/CD127/CD95/CD27. The sample belongs to a study of beta chain features in type 1 diabetes. Whole-study context: Taken together, all samples contributed some 98 million examined sorted cells.

Study-wide results and caveats: Moderate but significant shortening of TCRB CDR3s was recorded in all four CD4+ subsets from Type 1 diabetes patients. Shorter templates might be favored by PCR, and equally so in patients and in controls.

Expressed TCRB transcripts got sequenced, as all isolated RNA was reverse transcribed. Using immunoSEQ multiplex PCR, the repertoire was profiled, and TCRdb retains in-frame clones only, with some absent. Of 680,000 or so clones listed, around an eighth are singletons. There are 13 residues in the CDR3. Germline V gene lookup returns CDR1 MNHEY and CDR2 SVGAGI. The ends were cut back, 10 bases at V and 0 bases at J, with 12 bases in the middle. The chain carries TRBV6-5 and TRBJ1-2; unclear D gene. This TCR derives from a man between 18 and 35 years old with type 1 diabetes. Sequencing used naive CD4+ T cells from blood. CDR3 bases: TGTGCCACCTATCTACCAACTAACTATGGCTACACCTTC. It codes for CATYLPTNYGYTF.